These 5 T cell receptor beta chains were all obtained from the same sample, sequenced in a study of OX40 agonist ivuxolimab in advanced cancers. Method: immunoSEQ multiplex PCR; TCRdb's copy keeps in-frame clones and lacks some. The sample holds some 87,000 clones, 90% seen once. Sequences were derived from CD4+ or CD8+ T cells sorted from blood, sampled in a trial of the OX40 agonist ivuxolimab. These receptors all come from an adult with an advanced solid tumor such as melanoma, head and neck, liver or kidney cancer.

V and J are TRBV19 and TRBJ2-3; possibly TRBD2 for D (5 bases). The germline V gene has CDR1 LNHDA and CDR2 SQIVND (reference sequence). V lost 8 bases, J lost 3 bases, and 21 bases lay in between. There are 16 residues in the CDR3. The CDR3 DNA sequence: TGTGCCAGTCGGGGATCCGGACTTGAAGCGACAGATACGCAGTATTTT. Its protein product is CASRGSGLEATDTQYF.

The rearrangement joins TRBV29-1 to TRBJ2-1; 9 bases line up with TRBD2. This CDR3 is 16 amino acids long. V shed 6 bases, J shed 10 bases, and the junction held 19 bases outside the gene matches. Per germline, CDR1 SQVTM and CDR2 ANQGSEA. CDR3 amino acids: CSVERGAGGGGREQFF. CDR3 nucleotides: TGCAGCGTCGAGAGGGGAGCGGGAGGAGGGGGCCGGGAGCAGTTCTTC.

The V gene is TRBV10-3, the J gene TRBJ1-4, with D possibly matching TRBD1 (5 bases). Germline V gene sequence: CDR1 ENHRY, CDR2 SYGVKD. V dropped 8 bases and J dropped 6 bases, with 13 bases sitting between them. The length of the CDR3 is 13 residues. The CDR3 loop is CAIAVAGDEKLFF. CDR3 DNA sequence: TGTGCCATCGCCGTCGCGGGGGATGAAAAACTGTTTTTT.

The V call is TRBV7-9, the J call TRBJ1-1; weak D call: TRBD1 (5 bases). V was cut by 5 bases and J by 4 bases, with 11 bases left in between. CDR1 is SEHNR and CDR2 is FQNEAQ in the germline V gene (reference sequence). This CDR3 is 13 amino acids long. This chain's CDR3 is CASSPGDGTEAFF. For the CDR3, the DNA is TGTGCCAGCAGCCCTGGGGACGGCACTGAAGCTTTCTTT.

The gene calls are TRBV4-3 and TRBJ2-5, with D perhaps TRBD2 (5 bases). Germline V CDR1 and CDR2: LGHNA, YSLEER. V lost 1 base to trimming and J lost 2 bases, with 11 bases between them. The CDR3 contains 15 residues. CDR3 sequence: CASSQGLTTQETQYF. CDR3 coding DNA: TGCGCCAGCAGCCAAGGTTTGACTACACAAGAGACCCAGTACTTC.